One sample yielded the 31 T cell receptor beta chains listed below, sequenced in a study of radiotherapy plus CTLA-4 blockade in lung cancer (dated by TCRdb to the late 2010s). Library creation used the immunoSEQ multiplex PCR assay. TCRdb re-hosts the immuneACCESS table, in-frame sequences only. Its copies lack some clones; in the studies checked, an unresolved V gene accounts for under half of them, and the cause for the rest is not known. Here the sample has 70,000 to 85,000 clones; roughly 74% occur a single time. Clones ranked in the top ten supply more than 9% of the sample. This specimen was peripheral blood, taken from a patient treated with radiotherapy plus ipilimumab. These receptor sequences come from a human donor with non-small cell lung cancer whose response to radiotherapy plus ipilimumab could not be evaluated.

This chain uses TRBV7-3 with TRBJ2-3; 16 nucleotides line up with TRBD2. Germline V gene data show CDR1 as SGHTA and CDR2 as FQGTGA. J was trimmed by 4 bases and V by 5 bases; bases with no gene match: 6. CDR3 length: 17 amino acids. The CDR3: CASSPGGTSGGADTQYF. The CDR3 bases are TGTGCCAGCAGCCCCGGGGGGACTAGCGGGGGGGCAGATACGCAGTATTTT.

The chain combines TRBV10-1 with TRBJ1-2, with TRBD1 as a possible D gene (6 bases). Trimming left V 4 bases short and J 6 bases short, with 12 bases between. Per germline, CDR1 WNHNN and CDR2 SYGVQD (reference sequence). CDR3 length: 13 residues. The CDR3 region has the DNA TGCGCCAGCAGTGGTAACAGGGCCCATGGCTACACCTTC. It specifies CASSGNRAHGYTF.

J is TRBJ2-3 and V is TRBV6-5; 8 positions match TRBD2. Trimming cost V 6 bases and J 2 bases; bases outside gene matches: 7. The germline V gene encodes CDR1 MNHEY and CDR2 SVGAGI. The CDR3 spans 15 residues. The CDR3 DNA follows: TGTGCCAGCAGGACGGGACTAGGCTACACAGATACGCAGTATTTT. It is translated as CASRTGLGYTDTQYF.

The J gene is TRBJ2-5, the V gene TRBV7-9; D gene unclear. V was cut by 3 bases and J by 5 bases, with 10 bases left in between. Germline loops: CDR1 SEHNR, CDR2 FQNEAQ (reference sequence). CDR3 size: 13 residues. The CDR3 reads CASSFYAAETQYF. The CDR3 DNA follows: TGTGCCAGCAGCTTCTACGCGGCTGAGACCCAGTACTTC.

The CDR3 spells CASSLGGGIASYEQYF. CDR3 sequence (DNA): TGCGCCAGCAGCTTGGGGGGCGGGATAGCGAGCTACGAGCAGTACTTC. J is TRBJ2-7 and V is TRBV5-1; a possible D gene is TRBD2 (6 bases). Deletions cut 0 bases from V and 3 bases from J, with 16 bases between. Germline assignment: CDR1 SGHRS and CDR2 YFSETQ. The CDR3 runs to 16 residues.

V is TRBV27 and J is TRBJ2-1; D possibly corresponds to TRBD2 (6 bases). Germline CDR1 reads MNHEY; CDR2 reads SMNVEV (reference sequence). The CDR3 loop spans 13 amino acids. Trimming cost V 5 bases and J 6 bases, with 11 bases left between them. The CDR3 spells CASSTTSSNEQFF. The CDR3 nucleotides are TGTGCCAGCAGTACTACTAGCAGCAATGAGCAGTTCTTC.

V gene TRBV7-2 combines with J gene TRBJ2-7, with TRBD2 matching 7 bases. The germline V gene has CDR1 SGHTA and CDR2 FQGNSA. CDR3 length: 15 amino acids. V was pared by 5 bases and J by 2 bases, with 9 bases of the junction left unmatched. CDR3 DNA: TGTGCCAGCAGCCGAGGGTCGGGGGGACCCTACGAGCAGTACTTC. Encoded protein: CASSRGSGGPYEQYF.

The CDR3 DNA follows: TGTGCCAGCAGTTATGCCGGGACAGGAATTTCCCAGTACTTC. Translating it yields CASSYAGTGISQYF. The chain has TRBV6-5 and TRBJ2-5; 8 bases align to TRBD1. The V gene end was trimmed by 3 bases and the J gene end by 9 bases; junction bases not matched to a gene: 9. The length of the CDR3 is 14 residues. Germline CDR1 MNHEY, CDR2 SVGAGI.

This clone appeared once. The genes are TRBV25-1 and TRBJ1-4; D gene uncertain. CDR1 and CDR2 from the germline V gene are MGHDK and SYGVNS. The CDR3 length is 16 residues. The V and J ends lost 3 bases and 7 bases respectively, with 18 bases between them. CDR3 nucleotides: TGTGCCAGCAGTGATCCCCACAGAGAGATGACTGAAAAACTGTTTTTT. Its protein is CASSDPHREMTEKLFF.

The chain has TRBV21-1 and TRBJ1-1; the D call in the table, TRBD1, was not verified against the DNA. TRBV21-1 is labeled a pseudogene. The CDR3 totals 17 residues. CDR3: CASSKERQGRGNTEAFF. The CDR3 DNA is TGTGCCAGCAGCAAAGAAAGACAGGGGAGAGGGAACACTGAAGCTTTCTTT.

This clone came up once. CDR3 region: CASSPRMGGSPLHF. CDR3 nucleotides: TGTGCCAGCAGCCCACGAATGGGAGGGTCACCCCTCCACTTT. The chain couples TRBV9 to TRBJ1-6, with D hard to call. The CDR3 totals 14 residues. Germline lookup yields CDR1 SGDLS and CDR2 YYNGEE. Trimming took 4 bases from V and 10 from J, leaving 15 bases between them.

This chain links TRBV5-8 with TRBJ2-5, with 8 bases that match TRBD1. Germline V gene sequence: CDR1 SGHTS, CDR2 YDEGEE. CDR3 length: 13 residues. The DNA of the CDR3 is TGTGTCGATCGGGGCAGGGGGCGAGAGACCCAGTACTTC. The encoded protein is CVDRGRGRETQYF.

The chain is built from TRBV4-1 and TRBJ2-7; possible D gene TRBD2, 6 bases. CDR1 and CDR2 from the germline V gene are MGHRA and YSYEKL. The CDR3 is 15 residues long. V was trimmed by 4 bases and J by 3 bases, leaving 16 bases between them. CDR3 region: CASSRAGGAHYEQYF. The CDR3 nucleotides read TGCGCCAGCAGCCGAGCAGGCGGGGCGCACTACGAGCAGTACTTC.

J is TRBJ1-2 and V is TRBV9, with 8 bases that match TRBD1. This CDR3 is built from 14 residues. The ends lost 3 bases at V and 8 bases at J; junction bases unmatched: 9. Germline V gene sequence: CDR1 SGDLS, CDR2 YYNGEE. In nucleotides, the CDR3 is TGTGCCAGCAGCGAGGGGACAGGCAGGGGCGGCTACACCTTC. Protein product: CASSEGTGRGGYTF. Complete variable domain (other parts from reference TRBV9 and TRBJ1-2): DSGVTQTPKHLITATGQRVTLRCSPRSGDLSVYWYQQSLDQGLQFLIQYYNGEERAKGNILERFSAQQFPDLHSELNLSSLELGDSALYFCASSEGTGRGGYTFGSGTRLTVV.

The chain joins TRBV6-9 to TRBJ1-1; no reliable D call. Trimming stripped 2 bases from V and 4 bases from J, with 8 bases between. CDR1 is MNHGY, CDR2 SVAAGI, per germline. The CDR3 is made up of 13 amino acids. CDR3 coding DNA: TGTGCCAGCAGTTATCGGGAGGCCACTGAAGCTTTCTTT. Its translation: CASSYREATEAFF.

This chain connects TRBV11-3 to TRBJ1-1, with D unclear. Trimming removed 0 bases at V and 3 bases at J, with 17 bases between. The CDR3 has 17 residues. Looked up from germline, CDR1 is SGHNT and CDR2 is YENEEA. CDR3 in amino acids: CASSLDHSDAGDTEAFF. In nucleotides, the CDR3 is TGTGCCAGCAGCTTAGATCACTCTGACGCCGGGGACACTGAAGCTTTCTTT.

This clone came up once. The CDR3 is CAWSKLKGLKAWGYTF. DNA of the CDR3: TGTGCCTGGAGTAAATTAAAGGGACTGAAAGCCTGGGGCTACACCTTC. This chain uses TRBV30 with TRBJ1-2; weak D call: TRBD1 (5 bases). The V and J ends lost 2 bases and 8 bases respectively, with 24 bases between them. CDR1 is GTSNPN and CDR2 is SVGIG in the germline V gene (reference sequence). The CDR3 consists of 16 residues.

The chain joins TRBV7-2 to TRBJ2-1; 7 bases map to TRBD2. The V gene end was trimmed by 5 bases and the J gene end by 3 bases; junction bases not matched to a gene: 10. Germline V lookup: CDR1 SGHTA, CDR2 FQGNSA. CDR3 size: 16 residues. The CDR3 here is CASSPGQRGDYNEQFF. DNA for the CDR3: TGTGCCAGCAGCCCCGGGCAGCGGGGAGACTACAATGAGCAGTTCTTC.

This chain joins TRBV4-2 and TRBJ1-6; the D gene is possibly TRBD1 (5 bases). The CDR3 length is 17 residues. The germline V gene has CDR1 LGHNA and CDR2 YNFKEQ. The V end was cut by 0 bases, the J end by 5 bases, with 14 bases between. CDR3 protein: CASSQDTGRADNSPLHF. CDR3 nucleotide sequence: TGTGCCAGCAGCCAAGACACAGGCCGCGCTGATAATTCACCCCTCCACTTT.

This chain uses TRBV28 with TRBJ1-3; TRBD1 is a possible D gene (5 bases). This CDR3 region has 15 residues. Germline V gives CDR1 MDHEN, CDR2 SYDVKM. Trimming pared 5 bases from V and 1 base from J, leaving 12 bases between. The CDR3 nucleotides read TGTGCCAGCAGTACAATCAGACAGTCTGGAAACACCATATATTTT. This encodes CASSTIRQSGNTIYF.

The chain couples TRBV27 to TRBJ1-2, with D maybe TRBD1 (5 bases). Germline V CDR1 and CDR2: MNHEY, SMNVEV (reference sequence). Trimming cost V 2 bases and J 7 bases, with 11 bases left between them. The CDR3 has 13 amino acids. The CDR3 loop reads CASSLRQGSGYTF. The CDR3 DNA reads TGTGCCAGCAGTTTACGTCAGGGTAGTGGCTACACCTTC.

J is TRBJ2-2 and V is TRBV9; 8 bases are a match to TRBD2. The length of the CDR3 is 20 residues. V lost 1 base to trimming and J lost 2 bases; unmatched junction nucleotides: 16. Germline CDR1 reads SGDLS; CDR2 reads YYNGEE. The CDR3 coding sequence is TGTGCCAGCAGCGTATACGTTAAGCCGCTTAGCGGGGCAAACACCGGGGAGCTGTTTTTT. Translation: CASSVYVKPLSGANTGELFF.

The V gene is TRBV5-1, the J gene TRBJ2-3; TRBD2 matches at 8 bases. Germline V lookup: CDR1 SGHRS, CDR2 YFSETQ. The CDR3 has 16 residues. V lost 0 bases and J lost 0; bases outside the gene matches: 3. CDR3 DNA sequence: TGCGCCAGCAGCTTGGATCCTAGCGGGAGCACAGATACGCAGTATTTT. It specifies CASSLDPSGSTDTQYF.

The chain couples TRBV7-2 to TRBJ2-7; D is perhaps TRBD1 (8 bases). The V end was cut by 5 bases, the J end by 6 bases, with 20 bases between. Germline lookup yields CDR1 SGHTA and CDR2 FQGNSA. The CDR3 is made up of 15 amino acids. CDR3 nucleotides: TGTGCCAGCAGCCTTACGGACAGGGAGGGGCGCGAGCAGTACTTC. It specifies CASSLTDREGREQYF.

The V gene is TRBV6-1, the J gene TRBJ2-7; D remains ambiguous. Trimming took off 2 bases at V and 4 bases at J, with 15 bases between the two ends. Looked up from germline, CDR1 is MNHNS and CDR2 is SASEGT. The CDR3 runs to 15 residues. CDR3 loop: CASSETYLGEYEQYF. The CDR3 DNA is TGTGCCAGCAGTGAAACTTATTTGGGCGAGTACGAGCAGTACTTC.

The rearrangement joins TRBV9 to TRBJ1-4; 8 bases are shared with TRBD1. V shed 4 bases, J shed 6 bases, and the junction held 8 bases outside the gene matches. Germline CDR1 and CDR2: SGDLS and YYNGEE. The CDR3 extends over 15 amino acids. CDR3 in DNA: TGTGCCAGCAGCCTAACTCAGGGGGCGCATGAAAAACTGTTTTTT. Translation: CASSLTQGAHEKLFF.

The chain carries TRBV14 and TRBJ2-1, with 11 positions matching TRBD2. V gave up 2 bases and J gave up 7 bases; unmatched junction bases: 10. Per the germline V gene, CDR1 is SGHDN and CDR2 is FVKESK. CDR3 length: 17 amino acids. CDR3 region: CASSQQFSGRALNEQFF. CDR3 nucleotide sequence: TGTGCCAGCAGCCAACAATTTAGCGGGAGGGCCTTGAATGAGCAGTTCTTC. Combining the CDR3 with reference TRBV14 and TRBJ2-1 gives the whole variable domain EAGVTQFPSHSVIEKGQTVTLRCDPISGHDNLYWYRRVMGKEIKFLLHFVKESKQDESGMPNNRFLAERTGGTYSTLKVQPAELEDSGVYFCASSQQFSGRALNEQFFGPGTRLTVL.

The gene calls are TRBV4-1 and TRBJ2-7, with TRBD2 identical over 10 bases. The CDR3 consists of 15 residues. Germline V gene data show CDR1 as MGHRA and CDR2 as YSYEKL. V trimming: 1 base; J trimming: 3 bases; junction bases outside the gene matches: 3. The CDR3 DNA reads TGCGCCAGCAGCCAAGCTAGCGGGGGAGTCTACGAGCAGTACTTC. It is translated as CASSQASGGVYEQYF.

This chain joins TRBV12-5 and TRBJ2-3; TRBD1 aligns across 7 bases. V was pared by 5 bases and J by 3 bases, with 5 bases of the junction left unmatched. The CDR3 is made up of 14 amino acids. Germline V gives CDR1 LGHNT, CDR2 FRNRAP. The CDR3 coding sequence is TGTGCTAGTGGTCGACAGGGTTTGACAGATACGCAGTATTTT. Its translation: CASGRQGLTDTQYF. The full variable domain, with the rest looked up from reference TRBV12-5 and TRBJ2-3, is DARVTQTPRHKVTEMGQEVTMRCQPILGHNTVFWYRQTMMQGLELLAYFRNRAPLDDSGMPKDRFSAEMPDATLATLKIQPSEPRDSAVYFCASGRQGLTDTQYFGPGTRLTVL.

V is TRBV4-3 and J is TRBJ1-4, with 8 bases identical to TRBD1. The CDR3 spans 15 residues. Unmatched junction bases numbered 6, after V lost 1 base and J lost 8 bases. CDR1 and CDR2 from the germline V gene are LGHNA and YSLEER. The CDR3 region is CASSQAGGAAEKLFF. The DNA of the CDR3 is TGCGCCAGCAGCCAAGCAGGGGGCGCGGCGGAAAAACTGTTTTTT.

This clone appeared a single time. The chain has TRBV5-1 and TRBJ2-1; D may be TRBD2 (5 bases). V lost 4 bases and J lost 0, with 14 bases in between. CDR1 is SGHRS and CDR2 is YFSETQ in the germline V gene. The CDR3 consists of 16 residues. CDR3 bases: TGCGCCAGCAGCCTACAGCCGGACTCCTCCTACAATGAGCAGTTCTTC. Its translation: CASSLQPDSSYNEQFF.